This TCR beta chain emerged from a study of glioma-infiltrating T cells after dendritic cell vaccination. Germline CDR1 reads SEHNR; CDR2 reads FQNEAQ (reference sequence). The CDR3 consists of 12 residues. With 5 bases removed from V and 8 bases from J, the gap between germline ends came to 9 bases. Time point reported: after dendritic cell vaccination, including at tumor progression/relapse. The protocol was immunoSEQ multiplex PCR, while the TCRdb copy is restricted to in-frame clones and leaves out a portion. The profile shows 85,000 to 100,000 clones, about 85% of them singletons. This TCR was sampled from a human donor with glioblastoma. The sample consisted of blood, taken after dendritic cell vaccination. The chain combines TRBV7-9 with TRBJ1-4, with D hard to call. The CDR3 bases are TGTGCCAGCAGCGAGACACAGGAAAAACTGTTTTTT. The encoded protein is CASSETQEKLFF.